The rows below give T cell receptor beta chains drawn from one sample of a study of siplizumab effects on memory and regulatory T cells. TCRdb keeps only in-frame clones here, not all; method: immunoSEQ multiplex PCR. The repertoire has about 100,000 clones, 91% of them found once; the top ten carry over 0.12%. Sequencing was carried out using CD4+ T cells sorted from blood. The receptors here all came from a human donor in good health. Both conserved end residues are trimmed from each CDR3. Each record gives: J gene, V gene, CDR3 protein.

j_gene: TRBJ2-1; v_gene: TRBV5-6; CDR3aa: ASHRKDEQF
j_gene: TRBJ2-3; v_gene: TRBV29-1; CDR3aa: SVVASTDTQY
j_gene: TRBJ2-1; v_gene: TRBV6-5; CDR3aa: ASSTRDRLLNEQF
j_gene: TRBJ2-3; v_gene: TRBV5-1; CDR3aa: ASSLSAFTDTQY
j_gene: TRBJ1-2; v_gene: TRBV18; CDR3aa: ASSLNLYTNGYT
j_gene: TRBJ1-2; v_gene: TRBV7-2; CDR3aa: ASSSRVFGYT
j_gene: TRBJ2-7; v_gene: TRBV20-1; CDR3aa: SARGEGEQY
j_gene: TRBJ2-7; v_gene: TRBV5-1; CDR3aa: ASSGGLTYEQY
j_gene: TRBJ1-1; v_gene: TRBV9; CDR3aa: ASSRGTSTEAF
j_gene: TRBJ1-1; v_gene: TRBV28; CDR3aa: ASSSTEAF
j_gene: TRBJ2-5; v_gene: TRBV7-6; CDR3aa: ASSRVLQTQY
j_gene: TRBJ2-7; v_gene: TRBV6-5; CDR3aa: ASSPRSLPYEQY
j_gene: TRBJ1-1; v_gene: TRBV5-1; CDR3aa: ASSLVGRPNTEAF
j_gene: TRBJ2-1; v_gene: TRBV2; CDR3aa: ASMGWLAGGSSYNEQF
j_gene: TRBJ2-2; v_gene: TRBV5-6; CDR3aa: ASNKGNTGELF
j_gene: TRBJ2-2; v_gene: TRBV11-1; CDR3aa: AGRGDIRGTGELF
j_gene: TRBJ1-2; v_gene: TRBV29-1; CDR3aa: GDGEGGYGYT
j_gene: TRBJ2-3; v_gene: TRBV2; CDR3aa: ASRGQEGETQY
j_gene: TRBJ2-1; v_gene: TRBV5-1; CDR3aa: ASSLRGGYDNEQF
j_gene: TRBJ2-7; v_gene: TRBV10-3; CDR3aa: AISEGVQGSYEQY
j_gene: TRBJ1-1; v_gene: TRBV11-2; CDR3aa: ASSTAGLNTEAF
j_gene: TRBJ2-1; v_gene: TRBV9; CDR3aa: ASSGVGAAYNEQF
j_gene: TRBJ1-4; v_gene: TRBV18; CDR3aa: ASSPNAGSLNEKLF
j_gene: TRBJ1-1; v_gene: TRBV6-6; CDR3aa: ASSYSNTEAF
j_gene: TRBJ2-2; v_gene: TRBV29-1; CDR3aa: SVGQSPGQGATGELF
j_gene: TRBJ2-5; v_gene: TRBV4-2; CDR3aa: ASSPGGGTQETQY
j_gene: TRBJ2-1; v_gene: TRBV14; CDR3aa: ASSWRGVGNEQF
j_gene: TRBJ2-7; v_gene: TRBV15; CDR3aa: ATSGGGQGSYEQY
j_gene: TRBJ2-7; v_gene: TRBV10-3; CDR3aa: AIGRDRDSYEQY
j_gene: TRBJ2-7; v_gene: TRBV5-1; CDR3aa: ASSPGTSGYEQY
j_gene: TRBJ2-1; v_gene: TRBV23-1; CDR3aa: ASSQSPRGAPDLHYNEQF
j_gene: TRBJ2-3; v_gene: TRBV27; CDR3aa: ASSPGLAGGTDTQY
j_gene: TRBJ2-5; v_gene: TRBV18; CDR3aa: ASSANQLAAGETQY
j_gene: TRBJ2-7; v_gene: TRBV11-3; CDR3aa: ASSPHRGISEQY
j_gene: TRBJ2-3; v_gene: TRBV7-2; CDR3aa: ASSLDSPKDTQY
j_gene: TRBJ1-6; v_gene: TRBV7-2; CDR3aa: ASSLGLGSPLH
j_gene: TRBJ1-6; v_gene: TRBV11-2; CDR3aa: ASSLDVREASNSPLH
j_gene: TRBJ1-2; v_gene: TRBV4-1; CDR3aa: ASSQDLRVGYT
j_gene: TRBJ1-1; v_gene: TRBV5-1; CDR3aa: ASSLARGKSEAF
j_gene: TRBJ2-7; v_gene: TRBV21-1; CDR3aa: ASSNSPYEQY
j_gene: TRBJ1-5; v_gene: TRBV4-3; CDR3aa: ASSQESGDQPQH